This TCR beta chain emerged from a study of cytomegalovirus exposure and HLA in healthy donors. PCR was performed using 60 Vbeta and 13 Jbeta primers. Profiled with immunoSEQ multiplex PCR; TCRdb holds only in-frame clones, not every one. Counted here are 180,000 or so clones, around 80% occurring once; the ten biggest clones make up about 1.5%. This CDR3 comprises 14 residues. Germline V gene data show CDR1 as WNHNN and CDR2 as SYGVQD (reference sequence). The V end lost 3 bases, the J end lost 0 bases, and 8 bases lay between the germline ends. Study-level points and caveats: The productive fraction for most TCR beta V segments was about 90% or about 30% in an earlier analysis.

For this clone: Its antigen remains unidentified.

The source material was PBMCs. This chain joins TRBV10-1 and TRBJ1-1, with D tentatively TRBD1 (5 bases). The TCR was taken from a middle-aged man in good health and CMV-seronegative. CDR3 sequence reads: CASSETGMNTEAFF. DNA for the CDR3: TGCGCCAGCAGTGAAACAGGAATGAACACTGAAGCTTTCTTT.